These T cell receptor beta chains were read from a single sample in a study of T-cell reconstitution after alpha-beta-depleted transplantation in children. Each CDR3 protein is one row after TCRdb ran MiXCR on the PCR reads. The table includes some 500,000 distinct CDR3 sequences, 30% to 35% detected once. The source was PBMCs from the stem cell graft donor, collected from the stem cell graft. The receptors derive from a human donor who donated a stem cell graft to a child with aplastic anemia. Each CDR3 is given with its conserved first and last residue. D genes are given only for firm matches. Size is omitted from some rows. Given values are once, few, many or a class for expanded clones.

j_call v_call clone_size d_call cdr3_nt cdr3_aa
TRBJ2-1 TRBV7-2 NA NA TGTGCCAGCAGCCTAACCAGGGTTGACAATGAGCAGTTCTTC CASSLTRVDNEQFF
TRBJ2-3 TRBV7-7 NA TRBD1 TGTGCCAGCAGCTCAACGGGACAGCCCACAGATACGCAGTATTTT CASSSTGQPTDTQYF
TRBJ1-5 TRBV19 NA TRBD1 TGTGCCAGTAGTAGCCCGGGACAGGGAGGGCGTCAGCCCCAGCATTTT CASSSPGQGGRQPQHF
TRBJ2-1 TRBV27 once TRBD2 TGTGCCAGCATGAAAGCGGGGGCCAATGAGCAGTTCTTC CASMKAGANEQFF
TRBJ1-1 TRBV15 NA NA TGTGCCACCAGCAGAGATGGAGGGCAGTTGAACACTGAAGCTTTCTTT CATSRDGGQLNTEAFF
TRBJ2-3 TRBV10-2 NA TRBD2 TGCGCCAGCAGTGAGTTTGGGGGTGTAGCGGGGCCCACGGATACGCAGTATTTT CASSEFGGVAGPTDTQYF
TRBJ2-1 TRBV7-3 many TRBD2 TGTGCCAGCAGCTTCGGGGGGGCGAATGAGCAGTTCTTC CASSFGGANEQFF
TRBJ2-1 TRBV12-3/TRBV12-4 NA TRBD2 TGTGCCAGCAGTCCTAGCGGGACGGGCTACAATGAGCAGTTCTTC CASSPSGTGYNEQFF
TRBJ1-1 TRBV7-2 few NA TGTGCCAGCACCCTCGTGGGGGGGACTGAAGCTTTCTTT CASTLVGGTEAFF
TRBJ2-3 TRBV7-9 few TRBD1 TGTGCCAGCAGCCGGAGGACAGGGGGTATCGCAGATACGCAGTATTTT CASSRRTGGIADTQYF
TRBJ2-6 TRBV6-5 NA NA TGTGCCAGCAGTTACCAGTACTACGGGGCCAACGTCCTGACTTTC CASSYQYYGANVLTF
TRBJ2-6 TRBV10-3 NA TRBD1 TGTGCCATCAGTGATTCGACAGGGGTCACTGGGGCCAACGTCCTGACTTTC CAISDSTGVTGANVLTF
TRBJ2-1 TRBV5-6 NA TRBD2 TGTGCCAGCAGCGCTAGCGGGTTCACCTACAATGAGCAGTTCTTC CASSASGFTYNEQFF
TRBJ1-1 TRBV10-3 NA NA TGTGCCATCAGTACCGAGGACAGAGGGACTGAAGCTTTCTTT CAISTEDRGTEAFF
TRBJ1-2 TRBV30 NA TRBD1 TGTGCCTGGACCCTCGGGACAGTATCATACTATGGCTACACCTTC CAWTLGTVSYYGYTF
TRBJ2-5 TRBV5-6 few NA TGTGCCAGCAGCTTACTGATTTCGGGCAAACAAGAGACCCAGTACTTC CASSLLISGKQETQYF
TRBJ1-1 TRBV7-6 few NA TGTGCCAGCAGCTTAATGGAGCGCACTGAAGCTTTCTTT CASSLMERTEAFF
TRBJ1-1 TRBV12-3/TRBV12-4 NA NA TGTGCCAGCAGTTCCCCCTGGGGGTTTGAAGCTTTCTTT CASSSPWGFEAFF
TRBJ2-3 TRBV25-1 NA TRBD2 TGTGCCAGCAGTGATGCGGGAGGGACAGATACGCAGTATTTT CASSDAGGTDTQYF
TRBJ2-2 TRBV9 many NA TGTGCCAGCAGCGTAGGGGGAACCGGGGAGCTGTTTTTT CASSVGGTGELFF
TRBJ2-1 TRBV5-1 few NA TGCGCCAGCAGCAACGGCCACTCCTACAATGAGCAGTTCTTC CASSNGHSYNEQFF
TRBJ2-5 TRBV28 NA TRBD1 TGTGCCAGCAAAGAAGGGGGCGCCTCAGAGACCCAGTACTTC CASKEGGASETQYF
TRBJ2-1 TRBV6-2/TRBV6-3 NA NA TGTGCCAGCAGTCGAACGGGGTCAACCTACAATGAGCAGTTCTTC CASSRTGSTYNEQFF
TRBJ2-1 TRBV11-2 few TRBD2 TGTGCCAGCAGGGGCCTCGGGAGGGATAATGAGCAGTTCTTC CASRGLGRDNEQFF
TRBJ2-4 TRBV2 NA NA TGTGCCAGCAGTGAAGCCCGAGGGGAATTCGGCAAAAACATTCAGTACTTC CASSEARGEFGKNIQYF
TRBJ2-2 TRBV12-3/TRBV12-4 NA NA TGTGCCAGCAGTCCCATGAGGACAGCTACCGGGGAGCTGTTTTTT CASSPMRTATGELFF
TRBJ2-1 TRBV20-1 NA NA TGCAGTGCTAAGTGGGGAGCTGGGTACAATGAGCAGTTCTTC CSAKWGAGYNEQFF
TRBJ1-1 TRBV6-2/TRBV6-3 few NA TGTGCCAGCACCCATTGGGTCGGGGGAATTGGGACTGAAGCTTTCTTT CASTHWVGGIGTEAFF
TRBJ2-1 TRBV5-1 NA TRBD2 TGCGCCAGCAGCTTGGCTGCGGCTAGCGGGGTCTACAATGAGCAGTTCTTC CASSLAAASGVYNEQFF
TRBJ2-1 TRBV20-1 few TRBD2 TGCAGTGCTATACGCGGGAGAGGAGTTTACAATGAGCAGTTCTTC CSAIRGRGVYNEQFF
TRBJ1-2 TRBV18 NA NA TGTGCCAGCTCCCCCGCAACAAAGTTAGACAGACGGTCTAGCTATGGCTACACCTTC CASSPATKLDRRSSYGYTF
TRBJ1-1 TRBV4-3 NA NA TGCGCCAGCAGCCAACTCAGCGGGCCCACTGAAGCTTTCTTT CASSQLSGPTEAFF
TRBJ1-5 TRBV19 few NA TGTGCCAGTAGCCAACAGATCTTTGGCAATCAGCCCCAGCATTTT CASSQQIFGNQPQHF
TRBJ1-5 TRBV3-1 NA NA TGTGCCAGCAGCCAAGGTCGGCTCAATCAGCCCCAGCATTTT CASSQGRLNQPQHF
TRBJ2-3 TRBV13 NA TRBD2 TGTGCCAGCAGCCCCGAGACTAGCGGCACAGATACGCAGTATTTT CASSPETSGTDTQYF
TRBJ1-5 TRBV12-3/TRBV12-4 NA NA TGTGCCAGCAGTCTGGGGTCCGCTCCTGAGGGGCCCCAGCATTTT CASSLGSAPEGPQHF
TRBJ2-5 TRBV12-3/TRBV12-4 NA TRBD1 TGTGCCAGCAGATTGTCCGGGACAGGAAAAGAGACCCAGCACTTC CASRLSGTGKETQHF
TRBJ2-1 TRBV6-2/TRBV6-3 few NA TGTGCCAGCCTACTACGATCAACCAATGAGCAGTTCTTC CASLLRSTNEQFF
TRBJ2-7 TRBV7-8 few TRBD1 TGTGCCAGCAGCTTAGACTACAGGGGTAACGAGCAGTACTTC CASSLDYRGNEQYF
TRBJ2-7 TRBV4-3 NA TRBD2 TGCGCCAGCAGCCAACGTGTAGCGGGAGGAGCGCCCTGGGAGCAGTACTTC CASSQRVAGGAPWEQYF
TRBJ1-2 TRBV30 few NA TGTGCCCTGGAGTCTGGGGGGGATGGCTACACCTTC CALESGGDGYTF
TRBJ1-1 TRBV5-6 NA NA TGTGCCAGCAGCTTGTTTTGGGGATTAGGAACTGAAGCTTTCTTT CASSLFWGLGTEAFF
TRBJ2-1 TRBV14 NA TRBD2 TGTGCCAGCAGATCCGGGACTACCTCCTACAATGAGCAGTTCTTC CASRSGTTSYNEQFF
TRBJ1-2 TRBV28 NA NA TGTGCCAGCAGTTTAGGACACCCGGATCCTGGCTACACCTTC CASSLGHPDPGYTF
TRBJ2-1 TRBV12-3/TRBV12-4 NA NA TGTGCCAGCAGTTTATTTCCAGACCGCTACAATGAGCAGTTCTTC CASSLFPDRYNEQFF
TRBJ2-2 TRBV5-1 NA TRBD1 TGCGCCAGCAGCTTGGATAGGGGGCCCGGGGAGCTGTTTTTT CASSLDRGPGELFF
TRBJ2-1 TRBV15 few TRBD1 TGTGCCACCAGCATCACAGGGGGCGAACAGTTCTTC CATSITGGEQFF
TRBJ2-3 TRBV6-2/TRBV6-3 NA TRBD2 TGTGCCAGCAGTTACCGCCGGACTAGCGGGTGGAAAGATACGCAGTATTTT CASSYRRTSGWKDTQYF
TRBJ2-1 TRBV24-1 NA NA TGTGCCACCAGTGACATAGGGTCCCTAGCCCATGAGCAGTTCTTC CATSDIGSLAHEQFF
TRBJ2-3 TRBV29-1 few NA TGCAGCGTTGATGGGGCAGATACGCAGTATTTT CSVDGADTQYF
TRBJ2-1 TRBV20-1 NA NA TGCAGTGCTAGAGAACACCAGGGCGCGGTCCGGACGGGGCAGTTCTTC CSAREHQGAVRTGQFF
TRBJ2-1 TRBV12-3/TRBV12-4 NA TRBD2 TGTGCCAGCAGTGAGACTAGCGGGAGAAGATATGAGCAGTTCTTC CASSETSGRRYEQFF
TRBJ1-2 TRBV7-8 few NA TGTGCCAGCAGCTTAGTAGGGAATCGACAGGCTAAGGGCTATGGCTACACCTTC CASSLVGNRQAKGYGYTF
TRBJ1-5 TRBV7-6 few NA TGTGCCAGCAGCTTGAGCACAGGCAATGACAATCAGCCCCAGCATTTT CASSLSTGNDNQPQHF
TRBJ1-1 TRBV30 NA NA TGTGCCTGGAGTGTAAGTCTGACAGGCCCGTTAGTAAGTAACACTGAAGCTTTCTTT CAWSVSLTGPLVSNTEAFF
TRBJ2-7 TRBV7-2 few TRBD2 TGTGCCAGCAGCTTCAAGACTAGCGGGGGCTCCGAGCAGTACTTC CASSFKTSGGSEQYF
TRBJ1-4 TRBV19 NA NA TGTGCCAGTAGTCCTTCCTTCGGGATCTGGCCTAATGAAAAACTGTTTTTT CASSPSFGIWPNEKLFF
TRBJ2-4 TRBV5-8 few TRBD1 TGTGCCAGCAGCACCGGACAGGGGGTCAAAAACATTCAGTACTTC CASSTGQGVKNIQYF
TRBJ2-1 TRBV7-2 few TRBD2 TGTGCCAGCAGCTTAAGCGGGAGGGCCCCGAATGAGCAGTTCTTC CASSLSGRAPNEQFF
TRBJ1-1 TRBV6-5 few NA TGTGCCAGCAGTTCCCCGGGTCCCCTGTCGAGTGCTTTCTTT CASSSPGPLSSAFF